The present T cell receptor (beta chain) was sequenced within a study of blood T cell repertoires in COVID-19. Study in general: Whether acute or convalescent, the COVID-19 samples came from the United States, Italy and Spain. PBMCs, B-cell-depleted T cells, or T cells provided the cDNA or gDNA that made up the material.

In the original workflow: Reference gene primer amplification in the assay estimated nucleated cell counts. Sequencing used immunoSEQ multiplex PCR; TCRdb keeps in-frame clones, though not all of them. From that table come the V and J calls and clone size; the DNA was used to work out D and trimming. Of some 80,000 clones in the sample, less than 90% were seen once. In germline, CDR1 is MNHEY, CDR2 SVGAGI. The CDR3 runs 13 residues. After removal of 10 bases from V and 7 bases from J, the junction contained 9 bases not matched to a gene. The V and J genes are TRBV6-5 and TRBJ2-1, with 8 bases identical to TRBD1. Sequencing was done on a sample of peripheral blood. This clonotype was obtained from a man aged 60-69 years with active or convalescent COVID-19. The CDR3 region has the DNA TGTGCCACCGAGGACAGGGAAGTGAATGAGCAGTTCTTC. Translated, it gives CATEDREVNEQFF.